This T cell receptor (beta chain) was profiled in a study of blood T cells in healthy people across ages. CDR1 DFQATT and CDR2 SNEGSKA come from the germline V gene (reference sequence). The CDR3 runs 14 residues. Details on this clonotype: Antigen unknown. Since a much larger clone is just one base distant, this may be a read error.

Each sample yielded at least 6 million isolated PBMCs. Alongside a J-beta primer mix, a sample-barcoded 5' primer served in a second PCR lasting 7 to 11 cycles. TCRdb analysed the 5' RACE reads with MiXCR anew, one entry per CDR3 protein. The data contain 630,000 or so distinct CDR3 sequences, 25% to 35% of them singletons. General study results and limits: It was not known whether donors were CMV positive (a possible confounder of expanded clonotype changes).

The chain uses TRBV20-1 and TRBJ1-5; 8 bases match TRBD1. The TCR was taken from a woman over 75 in good health. The specimen sequenced was blood. CDR3 sequence reads: CSATRGRTGQPQRF. CDR3 in DNA: TGCAGTGCTACCAGGGGGCGAACGGGGCAGCCCCAGCGTTTT.